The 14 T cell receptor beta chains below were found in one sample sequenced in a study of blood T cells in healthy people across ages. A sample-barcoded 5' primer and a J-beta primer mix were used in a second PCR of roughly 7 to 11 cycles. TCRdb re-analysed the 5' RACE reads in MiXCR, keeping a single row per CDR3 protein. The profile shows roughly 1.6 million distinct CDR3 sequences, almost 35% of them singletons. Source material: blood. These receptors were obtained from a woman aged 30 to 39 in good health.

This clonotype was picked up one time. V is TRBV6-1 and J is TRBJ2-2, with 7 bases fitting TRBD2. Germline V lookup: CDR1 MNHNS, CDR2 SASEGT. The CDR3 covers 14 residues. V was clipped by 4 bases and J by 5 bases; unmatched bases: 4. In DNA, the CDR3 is TGTGCCAGCAGTGGTACAGCGGGGACCGGGGAGCTGTTTTTT. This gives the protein CASSGTAGTGELFF.

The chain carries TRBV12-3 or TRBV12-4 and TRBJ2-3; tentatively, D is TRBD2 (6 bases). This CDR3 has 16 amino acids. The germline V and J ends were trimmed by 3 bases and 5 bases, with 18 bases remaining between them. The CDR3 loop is CASSFGTSPAGDTQYF. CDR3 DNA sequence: TGTGCCAGCAGTTTTGGTACTAGCCCAGCGGGAGATACGCAGTATTTT.

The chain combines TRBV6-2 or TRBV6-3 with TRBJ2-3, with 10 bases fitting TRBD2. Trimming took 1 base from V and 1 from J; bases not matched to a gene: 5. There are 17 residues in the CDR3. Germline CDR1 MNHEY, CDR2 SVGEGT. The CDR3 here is CASSYWSGGARTDTQYF. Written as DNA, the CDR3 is TGTGCCAGCAGTTACTGGAGCGGGGGGGCCCGCACAGATACGCAGTATTTT.

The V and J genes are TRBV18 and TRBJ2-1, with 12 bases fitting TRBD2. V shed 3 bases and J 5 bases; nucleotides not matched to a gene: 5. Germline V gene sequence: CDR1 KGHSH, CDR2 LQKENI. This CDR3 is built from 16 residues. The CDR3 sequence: CASSPASGRGHNEQFF. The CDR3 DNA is TGTGCCAGCTCACCCGCTAGCGGGAGGGGGCACAATGAGCAGTTCTTC. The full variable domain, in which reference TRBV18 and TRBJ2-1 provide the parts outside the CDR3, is NAGVMQNPRHLVRRRGQEARLRCSPMKGHSHVYWYRQLPEEGLKFMVYLQKENIIDESGMPKERFSAEFPKEGPSILRIQQVVRGDSAAYFCASSPASGRGHNEQFFGPGTRLTVL.

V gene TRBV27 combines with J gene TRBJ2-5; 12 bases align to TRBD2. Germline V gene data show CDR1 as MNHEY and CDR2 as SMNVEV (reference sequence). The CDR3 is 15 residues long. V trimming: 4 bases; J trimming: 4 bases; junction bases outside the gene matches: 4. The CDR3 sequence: CASSSQTSGRETQYF. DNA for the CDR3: TGTGCCAGCAGTTCCCAGACTAGCGGGAGAGAGACCCAGTACTTC.

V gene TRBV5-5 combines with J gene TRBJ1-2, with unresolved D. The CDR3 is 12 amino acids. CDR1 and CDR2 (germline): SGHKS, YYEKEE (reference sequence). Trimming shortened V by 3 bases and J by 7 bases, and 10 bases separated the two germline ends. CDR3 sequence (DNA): TGTGCCAGCAGCTACTCAGAGGGTGGCTACACCTTC. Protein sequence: CASSYSEGGYTF.

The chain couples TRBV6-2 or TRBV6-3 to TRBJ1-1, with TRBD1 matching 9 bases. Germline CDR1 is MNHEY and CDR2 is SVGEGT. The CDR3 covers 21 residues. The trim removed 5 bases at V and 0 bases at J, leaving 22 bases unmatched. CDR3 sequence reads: CASSTPRTGERRSPMNTEAFF. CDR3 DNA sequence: TGTGCCAGCAGTACCCCTAGGACAGGGGAAAGGAGGAGCCCGATGAACACTGAAGCTTTCTTT.

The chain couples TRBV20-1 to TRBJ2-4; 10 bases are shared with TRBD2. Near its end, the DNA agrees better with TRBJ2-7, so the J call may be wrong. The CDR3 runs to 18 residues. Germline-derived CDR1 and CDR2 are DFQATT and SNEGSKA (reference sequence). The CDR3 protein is CSAKPHLNGASGSYEQYF. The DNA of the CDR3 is TGCAGTGCTAAACCTCATCTCAATGGGGCTAGCGGGAGCTACGAGCAGTACTTC.

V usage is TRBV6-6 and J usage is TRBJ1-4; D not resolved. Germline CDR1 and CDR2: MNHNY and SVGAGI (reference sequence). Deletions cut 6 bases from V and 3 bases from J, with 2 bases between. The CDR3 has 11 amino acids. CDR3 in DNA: TGTGCCAGCAGAGCTAATGAAAAACTGTTTTTT. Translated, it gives CASRANEKLFF.

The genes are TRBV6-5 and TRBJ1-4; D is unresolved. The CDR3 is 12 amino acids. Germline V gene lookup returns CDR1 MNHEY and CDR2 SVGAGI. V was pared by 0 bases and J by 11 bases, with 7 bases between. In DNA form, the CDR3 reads TGTGCCAGCAGTTACTCGAAGGGTAAACTGTTTTTT. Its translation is CASSYSKGKLFF.

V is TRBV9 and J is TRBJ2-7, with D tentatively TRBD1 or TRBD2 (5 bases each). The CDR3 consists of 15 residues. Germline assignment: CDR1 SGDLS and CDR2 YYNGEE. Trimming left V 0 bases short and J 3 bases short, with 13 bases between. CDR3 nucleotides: TGTGCCAGCAGCGTAGGAGGGGTGGAAATCTACGAGCAGTACTTC. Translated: CASSVGGVEIYEQYF.

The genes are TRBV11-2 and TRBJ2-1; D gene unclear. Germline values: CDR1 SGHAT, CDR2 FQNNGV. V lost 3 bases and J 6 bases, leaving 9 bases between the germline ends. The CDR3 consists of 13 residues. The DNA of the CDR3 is TGTGCCAGCAGCTTGGCCAGTTCCAATGAGCAGTTCTTC. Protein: CASSLASSNEQFF. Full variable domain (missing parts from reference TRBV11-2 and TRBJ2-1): EAGVAQSPRYKIIEKRQSVAFWCNPISGHATLYWYQQILGQGPKLLIQFQNNGVVDDSQLPKDRFSAERLKGVDSTLKIQPAKLEDSAVYLCASSLASSNEQFFGPGTRLTVL.

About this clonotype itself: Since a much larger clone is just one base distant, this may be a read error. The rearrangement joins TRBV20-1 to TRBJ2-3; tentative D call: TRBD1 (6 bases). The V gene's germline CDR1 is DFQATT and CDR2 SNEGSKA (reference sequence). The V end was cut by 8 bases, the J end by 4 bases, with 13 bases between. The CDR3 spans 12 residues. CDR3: CSKGHRPDTQYF. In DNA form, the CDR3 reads TGCAGTAAGGGACACCGACCAGATACGCAGTATTTT.

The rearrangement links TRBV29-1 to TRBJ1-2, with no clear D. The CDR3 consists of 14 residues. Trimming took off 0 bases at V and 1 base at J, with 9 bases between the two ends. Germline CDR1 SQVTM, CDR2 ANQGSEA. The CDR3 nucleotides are TGCAGCGTTGAAGATCAGGACCTTAACTATGGCTACACCTTC. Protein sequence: CSVEDQDLNYGYTF.